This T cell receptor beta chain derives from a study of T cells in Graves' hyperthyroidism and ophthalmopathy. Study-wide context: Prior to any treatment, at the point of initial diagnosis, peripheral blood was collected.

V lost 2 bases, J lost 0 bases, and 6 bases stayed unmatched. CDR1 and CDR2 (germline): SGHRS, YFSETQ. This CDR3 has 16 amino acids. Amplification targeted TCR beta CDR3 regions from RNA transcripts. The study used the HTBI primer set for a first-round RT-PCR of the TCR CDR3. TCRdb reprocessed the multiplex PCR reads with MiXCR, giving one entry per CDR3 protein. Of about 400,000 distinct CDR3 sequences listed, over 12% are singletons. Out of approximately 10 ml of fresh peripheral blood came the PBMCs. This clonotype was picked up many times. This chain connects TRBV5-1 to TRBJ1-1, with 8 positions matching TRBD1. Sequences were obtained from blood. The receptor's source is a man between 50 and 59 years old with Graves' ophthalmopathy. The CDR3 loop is CASSFGQGHMNTEAFF. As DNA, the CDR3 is TGCGCCAGCAGCTTCGGACAGGGCCACATGAACACTGAAGCTTTCTTT.